This T cell receptor (beta chain) was profiled in a study of cytomegalovirus exposure and HLA in healthy donors. In the study overall: Across 350 to 500 genotyped donors, roughly 80% landed in the Caucasian-associated ancestry cluster.

With regard to this clone: Its antigen is as yet unknown.

Use of 60 Vbeta and 13 Jbeta primers characterized the PCR. Generated by immunoSEQ multiplex PCR, the TCRdb table keeps only in-frame clones and is missing some. The sample includes some 150,000 clones, 80% to 85% seen only once; the top ten take around 7.8%. Overall study findings and caveats: Later analysis identified several of the most significant clusters that appeared linked to common viral pathogens. Most observed TCR sequences were rare, whereas some public TCRs were detected in many donors. HLA alleles were associated with some 17,000 TCR beta sequences in a later analysis at 0.05 false discovery rate.

Germline-derived CDR1 and CDR2 are MNHEY and SMNVEV (reference sequence). Trimming took off 5 bases at V and 0 bases at J, with 20 bases between the two ends. The CDR3 sequence is 18 residues long. This chain connects TRBV27 to TRBJ2-1, with a possible D match to TRBD2 (5 bases). Specimen: PBMCs. The receptor's source is a woman aged 50 to 60 in good health and CMV-seropositive. CDR3 residues: CASSNLLGFGGSYNEQFF. CDR3 sequence (DNA): TGTGCCAGCAGTAACCTCCTGGGGTTCGGAGGCTCCTACAATGAGCAGTTCTTC.